This entry lists 27 T cell receptor beta chains sequenced from one sample in a study of T cell responses to AZD1222 COVID-19 vaccine. Assay used: immunoSEQ multiplex PCR; TCRdb lists only in-frame clones, some missing. The table records 130,000 or so clones, around 80% of them present only once. Material: peripheral blood, obtained 28 days after the second AZD1222 dose. The source of these receptors is an adult who received the AZD1222 COVID-19 vaccine.

This chain connects TRBV7-2 to TRBJ1-5, with 7 positions matching TRBD1. Unmatched junction bases numbered 6, after V lost 3 bases and J lost 7 bases. Germline V gene sequence: CDR1 SGHTA, CDR2 FQGNSA. The CDR3 length is 14 residues. The CDR3 here is CASSLRQGEQPQHF. The CDR3 nucleotides read TGTGCCAGCAGCTTGAGACAGGGTGAACAGCCCCAGCATTTT.

The chain couples TRBV6-2 or TRBV6-3 to TRBJ1-2; no clear D gene. The germline V gene encodes CDR1 MNHEY and CDR2 SVGEGT. V lost 1 base to trimming and J lost 5 bases, with 5 bases between them. The CDR3 totals 12 residues. CDR3 nucleotide sequence: TGTGCCAGCAGTTACTGGGATTATGGCTACACCTTC. It encodes CASSYWDYGYTF.

This chain joins TRBV28 and TRBJ2-6; maybe TRBD2 (5 bases). With 6 bases removed from V and 0 bases from J, the gap between germline ends came to 12 bases. CDR3 length: 16 residues. In germline, CDR1 is MDHEN, CDR2 SYDVKM. The CDR3 sequence is CASRRARTSGANVLTF. In DNA, the CDR3 is TGTGCCAGCAGGAGGGCCCGGACCTCTGGGGCCAACGTCCTGACTTTC.

This chain links TRBV25-1 with TRBJ2-2, with D possibly matching TRBD1 (5 bases). The CDR3 consists of 15 residues. Per the germline V gene, CDR1 is MGHDK and CDR2 is SYGVNS. V was shortened by 5 bases and J by 1 base, with 11 bases between the two germline ends. The CDR3 DNA reads TGTGCCAGCAGTATCTATACAGGGAACACCGGGGAGCTGTTTTTT. Amino acid sequence: CASSIYTGNTGELFF. The full variable domain, its missing parts supplied by reference TRBV25-1 and TRBJ2-2, is EADIYQTPRYLVIGTGKKITLECSQTMGHDKMYWYQQDPGMELHLIHYSYGVNSTEKGDLSSESTVSRIRTEHFPLTLESARPSHTSQYLCASSIYTGNTGELFFGEGSRLTVL.

The gene calls are TRBV7-9 and TRBJ1-1; TRBD1 matches 7 bases. CDR1 is SEHNR, CDR2 FQNEAQ, per germline (reference sequence). The trim removed 3 bases at V and 3 bases at J, leaving 4 bases unmatched. CDR3 size: 14 residues. The CDR3: CASSLTGIDTEAFF. The CDR3 nucleotides read TGTGCCAGCAGCTTGACAGGGATAGACACTGAAGCTTTCTTT.

J is TRBJ2-1 and V is TRBV6-5, with D possibly being TRBD2 (7 bases). CDR1 is MNHEY, CDR2 SVGAGI, per germline. This CDR3 is 16 amino acids long. Trimming removed 0 bases from V and 3 bases from J, with 12 bases in between. The CDR3 DNA reads TGTGCCAGCAGTTACTCGACGGGGGGCATCTACAATGAGCAGTTCTTC. Its protein is CASSYSTGGIYNEQFF.

The chain links TRBV28 to TRBJ1-1; D gene uncertain. The CDR3 loop spans 11 amino acids. Trimming left V 6 bases short and J 0 bases short, with 2 bases between. Germline assignment: CDR1 MDHEN and CDR2 SYDVKM. CDR3 sequence (DNA): TGTGCCAGCAGGTTGAACACTGAAGCTTTCTTT. This translates into CASRLNTEAFF.

V and J are TRBV5-1 and TRBJ1-3; perhaps TRBD1 as D (6 bases). Per the germline V gene, CDR1 is SGHRS and CDR2 is YFSETQ. CDR3 length: 16 residues. V dropped 1 base and J dropped 2 bases, with 13 bases sitting between them. CDR3 in DNA: TGCGCCAGCAGCTTGTACCAAACAGGGCCTGGAAACACCATATATTTT. It codes for CASSLYQTGPGNTIYF.

The rearrangement joins TRBV9 to TRBJ1-1; no definite D call. Germline-derived CDR1 and CDR2 are SGDLS and YYNGEE. Trimming removed 0 bases from V and 6 bases from J, with 12 bases in between. The CDR3 is made up of 14 amino acids. Written as DNA, the CDR3 is TGTGCCAGCAGCGTAGATGTCGGGAAGGCTGAAGCTTTCTTT. This codes for CASSVDVGKAEAFF.

This clone was recorded a few times. This chain links TRBV28 with TRBJ1-1, with D uncertain. V was cut by 4 bases and J by 5 bases, with 14 bases left in between. CDR3 length equals 14 residues. Germline CDR1 MDHEN, CDR2 SYDVKM. CDR3 loop: CASSSTTRRTEAFF. As DNA, the CDR3 is TGTGCCAGCAGTTCAACGACAAGACGGACTGAAGCTTTCTTT.

This clone occurred once. This rearrangement joins TRBV12-3 or TRBV12-4 to TRBJ1-2; D not certain. The V end was cut by 7 bases, the J end by 5 bases, with 14 bases between. The CDR3 is 13 residues long. The CDR3 here is CASTADGIYGYTF. Written as DNA, the CDR3 is TGTGCCAGCACAGCGGACGGCATTTATGGCTACACCTTC.

V and J are TRBV5-5 and TRBJ2-7; the D is unclear. The germline gives CDR1 SGHKS, CDR2 YYEKEE (reference sequence). The CDR3 consists of 14 residues. V lost 4 bases and J lost 1, with 12 bases in between. In DNA, the CDR3 is TGTGCCAGCAGCCTCCTTCAGGTATCCTACGAGCAGTACTTC. It is translated as CASSLLQVSYEQYF.

V gene TRBV19 combines with J gene TRBJ2-1; 15 bases fit TRBD2. V dropped 4 bases and J dropped 9; count of bases not matched to a gene: 1. CDR1 is LNHDA and CDR2 is SQIVND in the germline V gene (reference sequence). CDR3 length: 14 residues. CDR3 nucleotides: TGTGCCAGTAGTACGGGACTAGCGGGGGGTGAGCAGTTCTTC. Translated, it gives CASSTGLAGGEQFF.

The chain uses TRBV27 and TRBJ1-6, with D unresolved. V shed 7 bases and J shed 9 bases, with 13 bases lying between them. Germline CDR1 and CDR2: MNHEY and SMNVEV (reference sequence). The CDR3 sequence is 13 residues long. CDR3 sequence reads: CASTTARGSPLHF. The CDR3 region has the DNA TGTGCCAGCACCACCGCCCGGGGTTCACCCCTCCACTTT.

The chain recombines TRBV5-8 with TRBJ1-4, with D hard to call. The V end lost 0 bases, the J end lost 8 bases, and 14 bases lay between the germline ends. Germline lookup yields CDR1 SGHTS and CDR2 YDEGEE. CDR3 length: 15 amino acids. The DNA of the CDR3 is TGTGCCAGCAGCTTGGAGGGCAGGTGGGGAGAAAAACTGTTTTTT. Residues: CASSLEGRWGEKLFF.

This sequence joins TRBV7-2 and TRBJ2-5; 12 bases are a match to TRBD1. This CDR3 is 16 amino acids long. The germline V gene encodes CDR1 SGHTA and CDR2 FQGNSA. The junction had 10 bases not matched to a gene; V was cut back by 5 bases and J by 6 bases. In DNA, the CDR3 is TGTGCCAGCAGCCCAGGACCGGGACAGGGGGCAAAGACCCAGTACTTC. This codes for CASSPGPGQGAKTQYF.

This chain links TRBV4-2 with TRBJ1-2; no clear D gene. Germline CDR1 reads LGHNA; CDR2 reads YNFKEQ. The CDR3 runs 15 residues. V gave up 3 bases and J gave up 4 bases, with 15 bases separating them. CDR3 coding DNA: TGTGCCAGCAGCCAGGCGGGAGGAGTCGGCTATGGCTACACCTTC. Translation: CASSQAGGVGYGYTF.

In this sample, this clone turned up a few times. This chain connects TRBV3-1 (or the pseudogene TRBV3-2) to TRBJ1-3; tentatively, D is TRBD1 (5 bases). From germline, CDR1 is LGHDT and CDR2 YNNKEL (reference sequence). The CDR3 is 15 amino acids. Trimming left V 5 bases short and J 9 bases short, with 20 bases between. The CDR3 DNA reads TGTGCCAGCAGCGCATCCGGGACCAGGAGGCCCACCATATATTTT. Translation: CASSASGTRRPTIYF.

V is TRBV5-1 and J is TRBJ2-6, with 11 bases identical to TRBD2. This CDR3 is 17 amino acids long. CDR1 SGHRS and CDR2 YFSETQ come from the germline V gene. J was trimmed by 0 bases and V by 7 bases; bases with no gene match: 6. Here the CDR3 DNA reads TGCGCCAGCGCCACTAGCGGGGGCTACTCTGGGGCCAACGTCCTGACTTTC. As protein: CASATSGGYSGANVLTF.

V usage is TRBV2 and J usage is TRBJ2-7; D is unresolved. In germline, CDR1 is SNHLY, CDR2 FYNNEI. There are 12 residues in the CDR3. The V and J ends lost 1 base and 9 bases respectively, with 10 bases between them. The CDR3 sequence: CASSEGKRRQYF. The DNA for the CDR3 is TGTGCCAGCAGTGAAGGGAAAAGGCGGCAGTACTTC.

The chain recombines TRBV5-5 with TRBJ2-4, with D possibly called TRBD1 or TRBD2 (5 bases each). V was clipped by 0 bases and J by 3 bases, with 13 bases between them. The CDR3 contains 16 residues. Per the germline V gene, CDR1 is SGHKS and CDR2 is YYEKEE (reference sequence). The CDR3 sequence is CASSLATGRGKNIQYF. CDR3 DNA: TGTGCCAGCAGCTTGGCGACGGGAAGGGGCAAAAACATTCAGTACTTC.

CDR3 sequence reads: CASSPSGGFFNEAFF. The DNA of the CDR3 is TGTGCCAGCAGCCCCTCGGGGGGCTTCTTCAATGAAGCTTTCTTT. The rearrangement links TRBV6-5 to TRBJ1-1; tentative D call: TRBD1 (6 bases). Between the trimmed V and J ends, which lost 6 bases and 7 bases, there was a span of 21 bases. This CDR3 is built from 15 residues. Germline V gene lookup returns CDR1 MNHEY and CDR2 SVGAGI.

The CDR3 spells CASSQGTQPSSYEQYF. As DNA, the CDR3 is TGTGCCAGCAGCCAAGGCACCCAACCGAGCTCCTACGAGCAGTACTTC. J is TRBJ2-7 and V is TRBV5-4; D is undetermined. The V end lost 4 bases, the J end lost 0 bases, and 17 bases lay between the germline ends. Germline lookup yields CDR1 SGHNT and CDR2 YYREEE (reference sequence). The CDR3 consists of 16 residues.

This chain links TRBV11-2 with TRBJ1-4; D not certain. Germline V gene lookup returns CDR1 SGHAT and CDR2 FQNNGV. The CDR3 length is 15 residues. Deletions cut 2 bases from V and 7 bases from J, with 14 bases between. This CDR3 reads CASSLMGFLGEKLFF. In DNA, the CDR3 is TGTGCCAGCAGCTTAATGGGGTTTTTGGGTGAAAAACTGTTTTTT.

The chain employs TRBV18 and TRBJ1-1; D is unclear. V lost 3 bases and J lost 1, with 3 bases in between. The CDR3 is 12 residues long. Germline lookup yields CDR1 KGHSH and CDR2 LQKENI. The chain's CDR3 is CASSPKNTEAFF. CDR3 coding DNA: TGTGCCAGCTCACCTAAGAACACTGAAGCTTTCTTT. Full variable domain (missing parts from reference TRBV18 and TRBJ1-1): NAGVMQNPRHLVRRRGQEARLRCSPMKGHSHVYWYRQLPEEGLKFMVYLQKENIIDESGMPKERFSAEFPKEGPSILRIQQVVRGDSAAYFCASSPKNTEAFFGQGTRLTVV.

The V and J genes are TRBV28 and TRBJ2-7; TRBD2 matches at 7 bases. Trimming cost V 10 bases and J 2 bases; bases outside gene matches: 8. The germline gives CDR1 MDHEN, CDR2 SYDVKM. This CDR3 is built from 13 residues. The CDR3 bases are TGTGCCATCATGGGAGGGACCCCCTACGAGCAGTACTTC. Encoded protein: CAIMGGTPYEQYF. Full variable domain (remainder filled in from reference TRBV28 and TRBJ2-7): DVKVTQSSRYLVKRTGEKVFLECVQDMDHENMFWYRQDPGLGLRLIYFSYDVKMKEKGDIPEGYSVSREKKERFSLILESASTNQTSMYLCAIMGGTPYEQYFGPGTRLTVT.

This clone has just a few counts. Its ends do not fully match the called genes, so a read error is possible. DNA for the CDR3: TGTGCCAGCAGCGCCGAACTAGCTTTTATTCGTTTT. It encodes CASSAELAFIRF. V is TRBV4-2 and J is TRBJ2-3; maybe TRBD2 (6 bases). Germline CDR1 LGHNA, CDR2 YNFKEQ. The CDR3 contains 12 residues.